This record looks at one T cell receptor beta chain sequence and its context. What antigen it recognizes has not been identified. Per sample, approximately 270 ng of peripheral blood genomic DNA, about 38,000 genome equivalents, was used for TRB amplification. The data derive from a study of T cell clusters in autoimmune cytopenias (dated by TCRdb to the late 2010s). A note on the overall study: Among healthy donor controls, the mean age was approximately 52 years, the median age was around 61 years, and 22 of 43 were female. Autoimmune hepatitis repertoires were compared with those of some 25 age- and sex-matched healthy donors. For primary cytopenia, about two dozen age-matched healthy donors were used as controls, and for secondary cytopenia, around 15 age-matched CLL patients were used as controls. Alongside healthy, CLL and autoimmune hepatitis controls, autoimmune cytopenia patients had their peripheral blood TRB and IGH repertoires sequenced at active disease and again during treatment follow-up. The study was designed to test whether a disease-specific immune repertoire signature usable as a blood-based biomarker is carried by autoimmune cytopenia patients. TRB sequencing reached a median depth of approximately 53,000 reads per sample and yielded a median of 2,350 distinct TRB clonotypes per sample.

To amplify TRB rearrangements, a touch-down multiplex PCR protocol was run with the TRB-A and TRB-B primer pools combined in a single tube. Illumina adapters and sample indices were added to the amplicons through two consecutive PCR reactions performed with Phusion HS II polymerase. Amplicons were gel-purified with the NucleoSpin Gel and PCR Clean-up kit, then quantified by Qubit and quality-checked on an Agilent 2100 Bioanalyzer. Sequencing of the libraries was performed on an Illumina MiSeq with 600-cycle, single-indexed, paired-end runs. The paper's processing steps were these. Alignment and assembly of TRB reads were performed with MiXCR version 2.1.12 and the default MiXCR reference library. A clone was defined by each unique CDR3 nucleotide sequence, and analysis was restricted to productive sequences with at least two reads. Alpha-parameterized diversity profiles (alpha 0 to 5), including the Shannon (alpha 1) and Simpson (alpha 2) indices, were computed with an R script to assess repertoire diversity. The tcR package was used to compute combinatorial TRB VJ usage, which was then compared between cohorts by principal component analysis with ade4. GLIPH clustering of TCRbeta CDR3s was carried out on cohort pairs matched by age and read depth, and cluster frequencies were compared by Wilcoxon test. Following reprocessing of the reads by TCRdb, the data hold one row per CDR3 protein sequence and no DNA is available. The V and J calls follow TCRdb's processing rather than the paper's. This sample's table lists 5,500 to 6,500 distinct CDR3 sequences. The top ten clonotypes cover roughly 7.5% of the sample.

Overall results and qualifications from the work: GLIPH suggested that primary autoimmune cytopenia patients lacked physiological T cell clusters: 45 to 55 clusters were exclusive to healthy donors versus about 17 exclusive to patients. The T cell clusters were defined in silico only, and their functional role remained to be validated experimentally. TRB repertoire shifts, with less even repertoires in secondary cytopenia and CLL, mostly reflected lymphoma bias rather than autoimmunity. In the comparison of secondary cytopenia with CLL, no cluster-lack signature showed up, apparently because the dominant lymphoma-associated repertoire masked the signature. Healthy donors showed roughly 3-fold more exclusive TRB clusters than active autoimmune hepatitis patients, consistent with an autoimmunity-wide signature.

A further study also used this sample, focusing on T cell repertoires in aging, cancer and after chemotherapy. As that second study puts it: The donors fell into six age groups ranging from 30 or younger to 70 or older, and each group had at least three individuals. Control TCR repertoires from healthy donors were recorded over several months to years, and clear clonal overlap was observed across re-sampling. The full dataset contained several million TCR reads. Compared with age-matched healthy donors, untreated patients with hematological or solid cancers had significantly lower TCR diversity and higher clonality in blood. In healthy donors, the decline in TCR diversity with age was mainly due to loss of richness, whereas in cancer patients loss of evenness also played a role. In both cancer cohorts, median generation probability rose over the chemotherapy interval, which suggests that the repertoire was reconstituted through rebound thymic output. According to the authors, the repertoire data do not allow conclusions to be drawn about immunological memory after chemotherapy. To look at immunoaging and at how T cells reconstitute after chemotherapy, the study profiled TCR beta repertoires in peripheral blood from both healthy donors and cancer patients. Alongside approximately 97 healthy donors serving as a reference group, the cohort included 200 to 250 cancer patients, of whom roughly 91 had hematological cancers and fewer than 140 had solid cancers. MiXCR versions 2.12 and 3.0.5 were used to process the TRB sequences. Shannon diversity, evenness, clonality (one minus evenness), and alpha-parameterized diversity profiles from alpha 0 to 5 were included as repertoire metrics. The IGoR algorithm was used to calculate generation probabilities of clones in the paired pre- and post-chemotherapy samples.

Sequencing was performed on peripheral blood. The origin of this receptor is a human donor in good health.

The CDR3 region has the sequence CASSLGTGLLIEKLFF. The V and J genes are TRBV12-3 or TRBV12-4 and TRBJ1-4; the TCRdb D gene call, TRBD1, has no DNA to confirm it. The CDR3 holds 16 amino acids from the cysteine to the phenylalanine. DNA is not recorded here.